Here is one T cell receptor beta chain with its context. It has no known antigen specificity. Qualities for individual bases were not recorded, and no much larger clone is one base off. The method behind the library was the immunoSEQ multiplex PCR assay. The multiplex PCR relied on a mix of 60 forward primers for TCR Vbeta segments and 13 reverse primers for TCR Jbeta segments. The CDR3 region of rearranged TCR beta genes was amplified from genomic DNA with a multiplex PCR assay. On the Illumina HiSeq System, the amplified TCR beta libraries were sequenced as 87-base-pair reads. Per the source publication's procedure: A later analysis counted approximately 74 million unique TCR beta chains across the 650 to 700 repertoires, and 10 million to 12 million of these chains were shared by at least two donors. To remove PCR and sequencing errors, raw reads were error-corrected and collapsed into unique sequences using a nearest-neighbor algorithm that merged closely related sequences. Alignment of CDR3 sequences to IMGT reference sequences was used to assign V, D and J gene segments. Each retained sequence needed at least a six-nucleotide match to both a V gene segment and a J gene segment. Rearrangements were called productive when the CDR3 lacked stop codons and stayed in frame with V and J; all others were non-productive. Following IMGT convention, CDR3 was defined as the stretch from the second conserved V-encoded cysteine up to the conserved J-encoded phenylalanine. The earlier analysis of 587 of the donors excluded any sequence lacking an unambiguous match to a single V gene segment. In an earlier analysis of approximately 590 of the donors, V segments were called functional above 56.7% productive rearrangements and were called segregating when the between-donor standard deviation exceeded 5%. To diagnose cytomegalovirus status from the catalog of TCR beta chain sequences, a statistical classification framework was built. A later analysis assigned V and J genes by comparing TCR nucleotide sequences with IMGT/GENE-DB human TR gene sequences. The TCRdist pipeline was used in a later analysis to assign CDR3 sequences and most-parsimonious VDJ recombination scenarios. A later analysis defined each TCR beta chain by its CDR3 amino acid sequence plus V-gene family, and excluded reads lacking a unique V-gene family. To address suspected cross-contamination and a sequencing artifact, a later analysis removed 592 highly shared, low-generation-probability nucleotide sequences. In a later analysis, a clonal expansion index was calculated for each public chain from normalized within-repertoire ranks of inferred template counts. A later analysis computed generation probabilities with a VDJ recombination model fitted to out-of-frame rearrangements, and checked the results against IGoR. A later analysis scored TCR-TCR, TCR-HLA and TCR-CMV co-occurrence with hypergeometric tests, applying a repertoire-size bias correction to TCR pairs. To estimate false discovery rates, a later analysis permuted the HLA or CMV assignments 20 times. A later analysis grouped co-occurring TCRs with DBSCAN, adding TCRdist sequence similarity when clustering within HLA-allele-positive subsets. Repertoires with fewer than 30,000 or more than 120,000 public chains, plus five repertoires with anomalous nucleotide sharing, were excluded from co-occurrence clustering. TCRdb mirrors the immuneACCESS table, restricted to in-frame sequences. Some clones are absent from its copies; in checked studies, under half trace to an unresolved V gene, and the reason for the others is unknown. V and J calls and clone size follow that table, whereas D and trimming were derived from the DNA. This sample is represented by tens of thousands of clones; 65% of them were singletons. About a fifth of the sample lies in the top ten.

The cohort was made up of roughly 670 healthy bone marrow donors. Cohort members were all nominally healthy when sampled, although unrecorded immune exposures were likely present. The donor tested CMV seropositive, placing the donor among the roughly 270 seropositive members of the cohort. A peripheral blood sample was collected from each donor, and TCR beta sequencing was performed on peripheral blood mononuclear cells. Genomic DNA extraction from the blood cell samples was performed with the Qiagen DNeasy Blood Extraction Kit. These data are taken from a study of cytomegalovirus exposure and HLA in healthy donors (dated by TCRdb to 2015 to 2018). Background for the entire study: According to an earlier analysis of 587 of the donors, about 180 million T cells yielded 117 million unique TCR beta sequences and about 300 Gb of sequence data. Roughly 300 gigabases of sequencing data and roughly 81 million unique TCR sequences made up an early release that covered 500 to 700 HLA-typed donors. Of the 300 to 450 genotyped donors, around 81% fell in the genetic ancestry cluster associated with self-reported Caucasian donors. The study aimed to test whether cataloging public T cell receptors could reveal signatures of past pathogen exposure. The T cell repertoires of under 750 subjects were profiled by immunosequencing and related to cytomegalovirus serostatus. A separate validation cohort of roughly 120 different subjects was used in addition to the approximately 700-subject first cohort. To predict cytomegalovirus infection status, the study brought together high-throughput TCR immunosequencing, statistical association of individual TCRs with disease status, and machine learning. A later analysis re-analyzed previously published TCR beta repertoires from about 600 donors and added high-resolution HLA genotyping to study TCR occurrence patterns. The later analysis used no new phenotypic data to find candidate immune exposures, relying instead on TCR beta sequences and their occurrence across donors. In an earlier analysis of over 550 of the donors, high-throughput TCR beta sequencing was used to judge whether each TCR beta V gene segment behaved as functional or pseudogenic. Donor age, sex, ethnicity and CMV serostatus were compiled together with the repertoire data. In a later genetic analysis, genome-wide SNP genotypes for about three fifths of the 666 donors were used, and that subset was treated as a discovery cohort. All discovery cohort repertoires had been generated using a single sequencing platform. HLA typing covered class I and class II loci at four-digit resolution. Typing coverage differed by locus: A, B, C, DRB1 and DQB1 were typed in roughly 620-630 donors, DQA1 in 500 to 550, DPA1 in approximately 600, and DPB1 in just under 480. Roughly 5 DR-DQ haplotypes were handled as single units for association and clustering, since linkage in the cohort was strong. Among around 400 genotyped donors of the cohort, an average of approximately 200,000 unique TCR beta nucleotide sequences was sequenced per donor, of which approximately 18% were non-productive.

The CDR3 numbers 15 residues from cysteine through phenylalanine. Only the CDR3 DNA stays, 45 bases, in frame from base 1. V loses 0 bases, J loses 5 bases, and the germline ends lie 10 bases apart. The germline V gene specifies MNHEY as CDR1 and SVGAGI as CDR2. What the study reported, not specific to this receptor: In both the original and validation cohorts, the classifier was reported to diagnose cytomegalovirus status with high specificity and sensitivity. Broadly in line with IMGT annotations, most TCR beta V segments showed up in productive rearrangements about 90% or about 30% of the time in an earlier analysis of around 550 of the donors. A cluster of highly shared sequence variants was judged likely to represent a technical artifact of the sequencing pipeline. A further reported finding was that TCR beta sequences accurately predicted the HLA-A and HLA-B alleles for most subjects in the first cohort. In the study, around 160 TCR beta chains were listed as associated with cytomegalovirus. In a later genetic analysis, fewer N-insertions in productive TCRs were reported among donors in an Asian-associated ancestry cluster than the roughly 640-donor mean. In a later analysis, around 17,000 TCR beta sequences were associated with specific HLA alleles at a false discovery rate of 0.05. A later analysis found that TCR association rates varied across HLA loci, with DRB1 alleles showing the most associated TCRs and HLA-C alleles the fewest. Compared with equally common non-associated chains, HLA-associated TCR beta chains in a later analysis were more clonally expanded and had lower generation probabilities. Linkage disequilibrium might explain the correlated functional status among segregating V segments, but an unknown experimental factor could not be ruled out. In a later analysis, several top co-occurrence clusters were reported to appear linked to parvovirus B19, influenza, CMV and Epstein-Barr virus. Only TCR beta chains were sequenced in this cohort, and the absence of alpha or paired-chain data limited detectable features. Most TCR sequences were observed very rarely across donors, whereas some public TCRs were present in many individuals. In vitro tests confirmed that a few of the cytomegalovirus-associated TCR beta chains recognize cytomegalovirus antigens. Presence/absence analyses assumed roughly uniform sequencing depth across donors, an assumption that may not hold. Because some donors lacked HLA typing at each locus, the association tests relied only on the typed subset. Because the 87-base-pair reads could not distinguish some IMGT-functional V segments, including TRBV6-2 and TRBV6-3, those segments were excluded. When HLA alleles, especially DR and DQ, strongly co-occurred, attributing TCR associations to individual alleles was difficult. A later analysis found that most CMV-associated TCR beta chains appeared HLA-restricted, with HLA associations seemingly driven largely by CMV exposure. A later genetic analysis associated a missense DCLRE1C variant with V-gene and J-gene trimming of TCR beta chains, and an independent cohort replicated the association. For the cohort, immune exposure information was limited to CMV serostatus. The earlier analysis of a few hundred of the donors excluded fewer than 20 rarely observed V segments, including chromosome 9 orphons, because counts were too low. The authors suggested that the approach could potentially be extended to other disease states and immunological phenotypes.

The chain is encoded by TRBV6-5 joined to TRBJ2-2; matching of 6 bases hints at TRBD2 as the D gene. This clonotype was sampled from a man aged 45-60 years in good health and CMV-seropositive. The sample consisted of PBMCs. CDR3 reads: CASSYSMGGTGELFF. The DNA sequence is TGTGCCAGCAGTTACTCGATGGGGGGAACCGGGGAGCTGTTTTTT.